The rows below give T cell receptor beta chains drawn from one sample of a study of cytomegalovirus exposure and HLA in healthy donors. Assay used: immunoSEQ multiplex PCR; TCRdb lists only in-frame clones, some missing. The data contain about 160,000 clones, roughly four fifths of them singletons. The sample comprised PBMCs. The source is a man aged 55 to 70 in good health and CMV-seronegative. CDR3s include the opening cysteine and the closing phenylalanine or tryptophan. Each record gives: clone size, D gene, V gene, J gene, CDR3 protein, CDR3 DNA. The D gene is left open where the match is weak. Only part of the rows carry a size: once, few, many, or a class if the clone is expanded.

.	.	TRBV5-4	TRBJ1-2	CASSLRGGVMDGYTF	TGTGCCAGCAGCTTGAGGGGGGGCGTGATGGATGGCTACACCTTC
.	TRBD1	TRBV5-8	TRBJ1-2	CASILTGGPNYGYTF	TGTGCCAGCATCCTGACAGGGGGCCCTAACTATGGCTACACCTTC
.	TRBD1	TRBV7-9	TRBJ2-4	CASSSTGGEGNIQYF	TGTGCCAGCAGCTCGACAGGGGGCGAGGGGAACATTCAGTACTTC
.	.	TRBV5-1	TRBJ1-1	CASSLEARLAGTEAFF	TGCGCCAGCAGCTTGGAGGCACGGCTTGCGGGCACTGAAGCTTTCTTT
once	.	TRBV5-1	TRBJ2-5	CASSFGGQETQYF	TGCGCCAGCAGCTTCGGCGGGCAAGAGACCCAGTACTTC
.	TRBD1	TRBV30	TRBJ1-5	CAWSGKQGSSNQPQHF	TGTGCCTGGAGTGGCAAACAGGGGAGTAGCAATCAGCCCCAGCATTTT
once	.	TRBV6-5	TRBJ2-7	CASRMGRLLTYEQYF	TGTGCCAGCAGGATGGGGAGGCTACTTACCTACGAGCAGTACTTC
few	.	TRBV30	TRBJ2-4	CAWPVAGSLAKNIQYF	TGTGCCTGGCCTGTGGCGGGGTCACTAGCCAAAAACATTCAGTACTTC
few	TRBD2	TRBV9	TRBJ2-2	CASRRTGSGRMAGELFF	TGTGCCAGCCGCCGAACCGGGAGCGGGAGAATGGCCGGGGAGCTGTTTTTT
.	TRBD2	TRBV7-9	TRBJ2-3	CASSNPVVGGGPQYF	TGTGCCAGCAGCAACCCTGTAGTGGGGGGAGGGCCGCAGTATTTT
.	.	TRBV19	TRBJ1-5	CASSQQVSNQPQHF	TGTGCCAGTAGTCAACAGGTTAGCAATCAGCCCCAGCATTTT
.	.	TRBV23-1	TRBJ2-5	CASYGETQYF	TGCGCCAGCTACGGAGAGACCCAGTACTTC
.	TRBD1	TRBV5-6	TRBJ2-5	CASSPRTGGYQETQYF	TGTGCCAGCAGCCCTAGGACAGGGGGATACCAAGAGACCCAGTACTTC
.	.	TRBV21-1	TRBJ2-2	CASSKETGGNTGELFF	TGTGCCAGCAGCAAAGAAACAGGGGGGAACACCGGGGAGCTGTTTTTT
.	.	TRBV7-2	TRBJ2-2	CASSPSMASANTGELFF	TGTGCCAGCAGCCCAAGTATGGCTAGCGCCAACACCGGGGAGCTGTTTTTT
.	TRBD1	TRBV4-3	TRBJ1-2	CASSQNRQGSNYGYTF	TGCGCCAGCAGCCAAAACCGACAGGGGTCTAACTATGGCTACACCTTC
.	TRBD2	TRBV5-4	TRBJ2-3	CASSLRLAGAADTQYF	TGTGCCAGCAGCCTTAGACTAGCGGGGGCCGCAGATACGCAGTATTTT
.	.	TRBV5-1	TRBJ1-2	CASSSGIPAGHGYTF	TGCGCCAGCAGTTCCGGGATCCCGGCGGGCCATGGCTACACCTTC
once	.	TRBV2	TRBJ1-3	CASSGGTVGGNTIYF	TGTGCCAGCAGCGGGGGGACGGTCGGAGGAAACACCATATATTTT
.	TRBD1	TRBV7-2	TRBJ2-2	CASSLRTGGSTGELFF	TGTGCCAGCAGTTTAAGAACAGGGGGCAGCACCGGGGAGCTGTTTTTT
.	TRBD2	TRBV2	TRBJ2-2	CASRPTSGSIGELFF	TGTGCCAGCAGACCGACTAGCGGGTCCATCGGGGAGCTGTTTTTT
few	TRBD1	TRBV6-1	TRBJ2-7	CASSTGTGNYEQYF	TGTGCCAGCAGCACCGGGACAGGGAACTACGAGCAGTACTTC
.	TRBD1	TRBV6-6	TRBJ1-6	CASSYLGTVNSPLHF	TGTGCCAGCAGTTACCTGGGGACAGTTAATTCACCCCTCCACTTT
.	.	TRBV18	TRBJ2-2	CASSRLNTGELFF	TGTGCCAGCTCACGTCTAAACACCGGGGAGCTGTTTTTT
.	.	TRBV28	TRBJ1-2	CASGTLNYGYTF	TGTGCCAGCGGTACTTTAAACTATGGCTACACCTTC
few	.	TRBV7-2	TRBJ1-4	CASSFPLIRSSLMELFF	TGTGCCAGCAGCTTTCCCCTCATCCGATCCAGTTTGATGGAACTGTTTTTT
.	TRBD1	TRBV18	TRBJ1-1	CASSQRTGPNTEAFF	TGTGCCAGCTCACAAAGGACAGGCCCGAACACTGAAGCTTTCTTT
.	.	TRBV27	TRBJ2-7	CASSTLDRVVSYEQYF	TGTGCCAGCAGTACCCTGGACAGAGTTGTTTCCTACGAGCAGTACTTC
.	.	TRBV27	TRBJ2-2	CASSSPTGASTHTGELFF	TGTGCCAGCAGTTCTCCGACAGGTGCCTCGACCCACACCGGGGAGCTGTTTTTT
.	TRBD1	TRBV10-3	TRBJ1-6	CAISTGTGRNSPLHF	TGTGCCATCAGTACCGGGACAGGGCGCAATTCACCCCTCCACTTT
.	.	TRBV19	TRBJ1-1	CASKRQGNTEAFF	TGTGCCAGTAAGAGGCAGGGCAACACTGAAGCTTTCTTT
.	.	TRBV11-2	TRBJ2-2	CASSLDRLAVTGELFF	TGTGCCAGCAGCTTAGATCGTCTAGCAGTAACCGGGGAGCTGTTTTTT
.	TRBD2	TRBV7-2	TRBJ2-1	CASTLESQREGRYEQFF	TGTGCCAGCACCCTCGAGAGTCAGCGGGAGGGCCGGTATGAGCAGTTCTTC
.	.	TRBV7-9	TRBJ1-4	CASSLARGINEKLFF	TGTGCCAGCAGCTTAGCGCGGGGGATTAATGAAAAACTGTTTTTT
.	.	TRBV5-8	TRBJ1-5	CASSLGTVLQPQHF	TGTGCCAGCAGCTTGGGGACAGTACTACAGCCCCAGCATTTT
.	.	TRBV6-5	TRBJ1-5	CASSYSWEGGQPQHF	TGTGCCAGCAGTTACTCTTGGGAGGGTGGACAGCCCCAGCATTTT
.	.	TRBV6-5	TRBJ1-2	CASSLAVGNYGYTF	TGTGCCAGCAGTTTAGCGGTGGGTAACTATGGCTACACCTTC
once	TRBD1	TRBV5-8	TRBJ2-2	CASSLYRGRLFF	TGTGCCAGCAGCCTGTACAGGGGTCGGCTGTTTTTT
few	TRBD1	TRBV19	TRBJ2-7	CASSIPGGVGEQYF	TGTGCCAGTAGTATCCCAGGGGGAGTGGGCGAGCAGTACTTC
.	TRBD1	TRBV4-1	TRBJ1-6	CASSPYRDSNSPLHF	TGCGCCAGCAGCCCCTACCGGGACAGCAATTCACCCCTCCACTTT
once	.	TRBV5-5	TRBJ1-4	CASSLTRLGQGGEKLFF	TGTGCCAGCAGCTTGACCCGTCTAGGGCAGGGAGGTGAAAAACTGTTTTTT
.	.	TRBV4-3	TRBJ1-1	CASSQNYNTEAFF	TGCGCCAGCAGCCAAAATTATAACACTGAAGCTTTCTTT
few	TRBD1	TRBV5-1	TRBJ1-4	CASSSRDRDTNEKLFF	TGCGCCAGCAGCTCTCGGGACAGGGACACTAATGAAAAACTGTTTTTT
.	.	TRBV6-4	TRBJ1-6	CASRIEASSYNSPLHF	TGTGCCAGCAGGATTGAAGCAAGCTCCTATAATTCACCCCTCCACTTT
.	.	TRBV7-9	TRBJ1-5	CASSPGGSNQPQHF	TGTGCCAGCTCCCCGGGGGGGTCCAATCAGCCCCAGCATTTT
few	TRBD1	TRBV28	TRBJ1-5	CASSLGRGRGDQPQHF	TGTGCCAGCAGTTTGGGTAGAGGCAGGGGGGATCAGCCCCAGCATTTT
.	.	TRBV9	TRBJ2-1	CASSAGQSSYNEQFF	TGTGCCAGCAGCGCCGGACAGAGCTCCTACAATGAGCAGTTCTTC
.	TRBD2	TRBV4-2	TRBJ2-5	CASSDRLAGEETQYF	TGTGCCAGCAGCGACCGTCTAGCGGGTGAAGAGACCCAGTACTTC
.	.	TRBV9	TRBJ2-3	CASSVVGGTDTQYF	TGTGCCAGCAGCGTAGTGGGAGGCACAGATACGCAGTATTTT
.	TRBD1	TRBV7-2	TRBJ2-1	CASSSLGQGVGEQFF	TGTGCCAGCAGCTCTCTGGGACAGGGGGTGGGTGAGCAGTTCTTC
few	.	TRBV7-2	TRBJ1-1	CASSLGGDWDTEAFF	TGTGCCAGCAGTTTAGGGGGGGATTGGGACACTGAAGCTTTCTTT
.	.	TRBV11-3	TRBJ2-2	CASSQSTDTGELFF	TGTGCCAGCAGCCAATCAACTGACACCGGGGAGCTGTTTTTT
.	.	TRBV2	TRBJ2-1	CASSERTPPGNEQFF	TGTGCCAGCAGTGAGCGGACTCCACCCGGGAATGAGCAGTTCTTC
.	TRBD1	TRBV6-1	TRBJ2-7	CASRTTGFRYEQYF	TGTGCCAGCAGAACGACAGGGTTTCGCTACGAGCAGTACTTC
.	TRBD1	TRBV7-9	TRBJ1-5	CSSSSMDRGVGQPQHF	TGTTCCAGCAGCTCCATGGACAGGGGAGTTGGTCAGCCCCAGCATTTT
.	TRBD1	TRBV5-4	TRBJ2-2	CASTLKTGPTGELFF	TGTGCCAGCACCTTGAAGACAGGGCCAACCGGGGAGCTGTTTTTT
.	.	TRBV28	TRBJ1-4	CASSLWDSNPTNEKLFF	TGTGCCAGCAGTTTATGGGACAGCAATCCAACTAATGAAAAACTGTTTTTT